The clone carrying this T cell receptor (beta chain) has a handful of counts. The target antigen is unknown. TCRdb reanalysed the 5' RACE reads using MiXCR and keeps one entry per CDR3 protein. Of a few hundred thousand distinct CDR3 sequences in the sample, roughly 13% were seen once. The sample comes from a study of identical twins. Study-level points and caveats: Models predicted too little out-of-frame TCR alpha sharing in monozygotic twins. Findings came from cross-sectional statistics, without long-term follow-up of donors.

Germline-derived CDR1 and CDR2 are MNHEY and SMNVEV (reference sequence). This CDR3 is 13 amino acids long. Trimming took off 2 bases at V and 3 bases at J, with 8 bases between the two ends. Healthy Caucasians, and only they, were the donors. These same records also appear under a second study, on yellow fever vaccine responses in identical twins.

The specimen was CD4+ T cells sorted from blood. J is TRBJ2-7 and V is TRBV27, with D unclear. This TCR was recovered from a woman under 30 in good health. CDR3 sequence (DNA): TGTGCCAGCAGTTTAGGACCAGGCTACGAGCAGTACTTC. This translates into CASSLGPGYEQYF.